This is a list of T cell receptor beta chains from one sample in a study of blood T cell repertoires in COVID-19. Here immunoSEQ multiplex PCR was the method, and the copy in TCRdb shows in-frame clones only, minus some. The sample carries 70,000 to 95,000 clones, 85% to 90% recorded once. The sample taken for sequencing was peripheral blood. Every receptor here comes from a human donor with active COVID-19. The donor label of this sample is uncertain. The CDR3 runs from the conserved cysteine through the conserved F or W. D genes are given only for firm matches.

CDR3aa,CDR3nt,j_gene,d_gene,v_gene,len
CASSSPGQGEDGYTF,TGTGCCAGCAGTTCCCCCGGACAGGGTGAGGATGGCTACACCTTC,TRBJ1-2,TRBD1,TRBV28,15
CASSQVEVHEQYF,TGCGCCAGCAGCCAAGTGGAGGTCCACGAGCAGTACTTC,TRBJ2-7,NA,TRBV4-1,13
CASTKTGLAGGLYNEQFF,TGTGCCAGCACTAAGACGGGACTAGCGGGGGGACTATACAATGAGCAGTTCTTC,TRBJ2-1,TRBD2,TRBV2,18
CASSLESSFIGQGRYEQYF,TGTGCCAGCAGCTTAGAATCGTCGTTCATCGGACAGGGGCGATACGAGCAGTACTTC,TRBJ2-7,TRBD1,TRBV7-8,19
CASSPGQGWYQPQHF,TGCGCCAGCAGCCCAGGACAGGGGTGGTACCAGCCCCAGCATTTT,TRBJ1-5,TRBD1,TRBV5-1,15
CASSAGTSGGLSSYNEQFF,TGTGCCAGTAGTGCCGGGACTAGCGGGGGCCTTAGCTCCTACAATGAGCAGTTCTTC,TRBJ2-1,TRBD2,TRBV19,19
CASSTVGAKNIQYF,TGTGCCAGCAGTACGGTTGGAGCCAAAAACATTCAGTACTTC,TRBJ2-4,NA,TRBV6-5,14
CATSLERTYEQYF,TGTGCCACCAGCCTAGAGCGAACCTACGAGCAGTACTTC,TRBJ2-7,NA,TRBV15,13
CASSNARQNTDTQYF,TGTGCCAGCAGTAACGCCAGACAGAACACAGATACGCAGTATTTT,TRBJ2-3,NA,TRBV6-6,15
CASSSGLESSYEQYF,TGTGCCAGCAGCTCGGGACTGGAGAGCTCCTACGAGCAGTACTTC,TRBJ2-7,NA,TRBV7-9,15
CASSDARETQYF,TGTGCCAGCAGCGATGCTCGGGAGACCCAGTACTTC,TRBJ2-5,NA,TRBV7-2,12
CASSPSGGANEQFF,TGTGCCAGCAGCCCTAGCGGGGGGGCGAATGAGCAGTTCTTC,TRBJ2-1,TRBD2,TRBV5-4,14